This record looks at one TCR beta chain sequence and its context. Its antigen is as yet unknown. This record belongs to a study of cytomegalovirus exposure and HLA in healthy donors. Study details: The same platform was used for the 95 to 150 validation repertoires and the roughly 640 first-cohort repertoires, a later analysis reported.

The protocol was immunoSEQ multiplex PCR, while the TCRdb copy is restricted to in-frame clones and leaves out a portion. The table has 90,000 to 120,000 clones, approximately 95% seen once. Findings and limits, study-wide: The study designated 164 TCR beta chains cytomegalovirus-associated. A few chains tied to CMV proved CMV antigen-specific in vitro. Most TCR sequences were uncommon, yet certain public TCRs appeared in many donors.

This clonotype originated in a woman younger than 30 in good health and CMV-seronegative. Sequencing was performed on PBMCs.

CDR3 amino acids: CASKGGPNSPLHF. The CDR3 DNA reads TGTGCCAGCAAAGGGGGACCTAATTCACCCCTCCACTTT. This chain uses TRBV25-1 with TRBJ1-6, with D maybe TRBD1 (6 bases). With 7 bases removed from V and 6 bases from J, the gap between germline ends came to 10 bases. CDR1 and CDR2 from the germline V gene are MGHDK and SYGVNS. The CDR3 extends over 13 amino acids.